The 22 T cell receptor beta chains reported below all come from one sample, sequenced in a study of shared clonotypes between healthy human individuals. The naive CD8 fraction comprised CD45RO-negative cells positively selected for CCR7 and excluded terminally differentiated effector memory CD45RA+ cells. Clones were read by immunoSEQ multiplex PCR, and TCRdb kept only the in-frame ones, dropping some. The sample shows around 2,000,000 clones, approximately 95% of them seen only once. Sequencing used naive CD8+ T cells sorted from blood. The receptors here all came from a man between 18 and 35 years old in good health.

The chain employs TRBV7-6 and TRBJ2-1; 12 nucleotides match TRBD2. CDR3 size: 16 residues. In germline, CDR1 is SGHVS, CDR2 FNYEAQ. Losses at the gene ends were 5 bases for V and 5 bases for J; bases not matched to a gene: 7. The CDR3 region is CASSPRTSGNDNEQFF. The CDR3 DNA follows: TGTGCCAGCAGCCCCCGGACTAGCGGGAATGACAATGAGCAGTTCTTC.

The chain joins TRBV4-1 to TRBJ1-1; D remains unclear. Trimming pared 4 bases from V and 7 bases from J, leaving 16 bases between. Germline V gives CDR1 MGHRA, CDR2 YSYEKL. The CDR3 is made up of 14 amino acids. The CDR3 DNA sequence: TGCGCCAGCAGCCCCGAGCCCCGGGAGGGTGAAGCTTTCTTT. This codes for CASSPEPREGEAFF.

CDR3 residues: CSAKTGGREQYF. The DNA of the CDR3 is TGCAGCGCGAAAACAGGGGGGCGGGAGCAGTACTTC. The chain employs TRBV29-1 and TRBJ2-7; 8 bases fit TRBD1. Germline assignment: CDR1 SQVTM and CDR2 ANQGSEA. The CDR3 is made up of 12 amino acids. V gave up 7 bases and J gave up 7 bases; unmatched junction bases: 9.

This chain uses TRBV2 with TRBJ2-7; TRBD1 matches 7 bases. Germline CDR1 SNHLY, CDR2 FYNNEI. Trimming cost V 6 bases and J 4 bases; bases outside gene matches: 9. The CDR3 contains 14 residues. The CDR3 spells CASSRQGREYEQYF. The CDR3 nucleotides read TGTGCCAGCAGCAGACAGGGTAGGGAATACGAGCAGTACTTC.

For this clone: The sample carries other DNA sequences with the same CDR3. This sequence joins TRBV19 and TRBJ2-7; 10 bases are shared with TRBD1. The germline V gene has CDR1 LNHDA and CDR2 SQIVND (reference sequence). Losses at the gene ends were 5 bases for V and 3 bases for J; bases not matched to a gene: 4. The CDR3 has 14 amino acids. CDR3 loop: CASSFGTGDYEQYF. CDR3 in DNA: TGTGCCAGTAGTTTCGGGACAGGGGACTACGAGCAGTACTTC.

The chain carries TRBV10-2 and TRBJ2-7; D is possibly TRBD1 (5 bases). From germline, CDR1 is WSHSY and CDR2 SAAADI. CDR3 length equals 15 residues. V was pared by 3 bases and J by 2 bases, with 14 bases between. The CDR3 region has the DNA TGCGCCAGCAGTGAACAGGCTGCAACCGCCTACGAGCAGTACTTC. It codes for CASSEQAATAYEQYF.

This chain uses TRBV13 with TRBJ2-3; D may match TRBD1 or TRBD2 (5 bases each). The CDR3 runs to 16 residues. Germline loops: CDR1 PRHDT, CDR2 FYEKMQ (reference sequence). V lost 5 bases, J lost 2 bases, and 17 bases lay in between. CDR3 sequence (DNA): TGTGCCAGCAGCCCAACCTACTCGGGGCACACAGATACGCAGTATTTT. Translating it yields CASSPTYSGHTDTQYF.

V gene TRBV11-2 combines with J gene TRBJ2-7, with a tentative D call TRBD2 (5 bases). V was shortened by 1 base and J by 5 bases, with 15 bases between the two germline ends. CDR1 and CDR2 (germline): SGHAT, FQNNGV. The CDR3 is 15 amino acids. CDR3 protein: CASSLVSLAEHEQYF. The CDR3 coding sequence is TGTGCCAGCAGCTTAGTGTCGCTAGCAGAACACGAGCAGTACTTC.

The gene calls are TRBV13 and TRBJ2-2; D perhaps matches TRBD1 (6 bases). The CDR3 has 14 amino acids. Trimming removed 4 bases at V and 2 bases at J, with 8 bases between. The V gene's germline CDR1 is PRHDT and CDR2 FYEKMQ (reference sequence). CDR3 bases: TGTGCCAGCAGCTCGGACAGTAACACCGGGGAGCTGTTTTTT. Translation gives CASSSDSNTGELFF.

J is TRBJ1-4 and V is TRBV6-6, with D perhaps TRBD1 (5 bases). Deletions cut 7 bases from V and 7 bases from J, with 16 bases between. The germline CDR1 and CDR2 sequences are MNHNY and SVGAGI (reference sequence). This CDR3 is 14 amino acids long. CDR3 nucleotides: TGTGCCAGCAACCCCCCGATGGGGGGTGAAAAACTGTTTTTT. Translating gives CASNPPMGGEKLFF.

About this clone itself: The same CDR3 can be traced to other DNA sequences in this sample. The rearrangement uses TRBV20-1 and TRBJ1-2; D is uncertain. Germline V gene data show CDR1 as DFQATT and CDR2 as SNEGSKA (reference sequence). With 3 bases removed from V and 6 bases from J, the gap between germline ends came to 2 bases. The CDR3 spans 9 residues. Here the CDR3 reads CSASDGYTF. As DNA, the CDR3 is TGCAGTGCTAGCGATGGCTACACCTTC.

Notes on this clone: The sample carries other DNA sequences with the same CDR3. The chain carries TRBV7-6 and TRBJ2-1; D is undetermined. Per germline, CDR1 SGHVS and CDR2 FNYEAQ. V was shortened by 1 base and J by 2 bases, with 6 bases between the two germline ends. This CDR3 spans 14 amino acids. CDR3 in DNA: TGTGCCAGCAGCTTAGGAGGTCCCTACAATGAGCAGTTCTTC. Translating gives CASSLGGPYNEQFF. Full variable domain (rest looked up from reference TRBV7-6 and TRBJ2-1): GAGVSQSPRYKVTKRGQDVALRCDPISGHVSLYWYRQALGQGPEFLTYFNYEAQQDKSGLPNDRFSAERPEGSISTLTIQRTEQRDSAMYRCASSLGGPYNEQFFGPGTRLTVL.

V gene TRBV7-9 combines with J gene TRBJ2-2; D gene unclear. CDR1 and CDR2 from the germline V gene are SEHNR and FQNEAQ (reference sequence). The CDR3 covers 11 residues. Trimming stripped 8 bases from V and 6 bases from J, with 7 bases between. CDR3 coding DNA: TGTGCCAGCCGGCTCGCCGGGGAGCTGTTTTTT. Its protein is CASRLAGELFF. Using reference TRBV7-9 and TRBJ2-2 for the parts outside the CDR3, the full variable domain is DTGVSQNPRHKITKRGQNVTFRCDPISEHNRLYWYRQTLGQGPEFLTYFQNEAQLEKSRLLSDRFSAERPKGSFSTLEIQRTEQGDSAMYLCASRLAGELFFGEGSRLTVL.

The chain links TRBV9 to TRBJ2-5; D is unresolved. CDR1 is SGDLS, CDR2 YYNGEE, per germline. This CDR3 is built from 14 residues. V was pared by 0 bases and J by 1 base, with 7 bases between. The chain's CDR3 is CASSVDDSQETQYF. DNA of the CDR3: TGTGCCAGCAGCGTAGACGACTCCCAAGAGACCCAGTACTTC.

The V call is TRBV5-1, the J call TRBJ2-1; 7 bases are a match to TRBD2. The CDR3 contains 17 residues. V was clipped by 4 bases and J by 0 bases; unmatched bases: 10. The V gene's germline CDR1 is SGHRS and CDR2 YFSETQ. CDR3 loop: CASSPEGGGYSYNEQFF. CDR3 DNA sequence: TGCGCCAGCAGCCCCGAGGGCGGGGGATACTCCTACAATGAGCAGTTCTTC.

The chain joins TRBV4-1 to TRBJ1-2; no definite D call. The germline V and J ends were trimmed by 4 bases and 8 bases, with 14 bases remaining between them. The CDR3 contains 13 residues. Germline V lookup: CDR1 MGHRA, CDR2 YSYEKL. In nucleotides, the CDR3 is TGCGCCAGCAGCCCCGGAGCCGGGTACGGCTACACCTTC. Translation gives CASSPGAGYGYTF.

The gene calls are TRBV14 and TRBJ2-5; no reliable D call. CDR3 length: 16 residues. Germline-derived CDR1 and CDR2 are SGHDN and FVKESK. Trimming pared 4 bases from V and 3 bases from J, leaving 18 bases between. The CDR3 sequence: CASSPSKWYGKETQYF. CDR3 DNA sequence: TGTGCCAGCAGCCCGAGCAAGTGGTACGGAAAAGAGACCCAGTACTTC. Based on the CDR3 plus reference TRBV14 and TRBJ2-5, the full variable domain is EAGVTQFPSHSVIEKGQTVTLRCDPISGHDNLYWYRRVMGKEIKFLLHFVKESKQDESGMPNNRFLAERTGGTYSTLKVQPAELEDSGVYFCASSPSKWYGKETQYFGPGTRLLVL.

This clone was seen a few times. V gene TRBV21-1 combines with J gene TRBJ1-5; TRBD1, the D gene given by the table, was not confirmed from the DNA. TRBV21-1 is noted as a pseudogene. The CDR3 sequence is 16 residues long. The CDR3 nucleotides are TGTGCCAGCAGCAAAGAGACAGGATATAGCAATCAGCCCCAGCATTTT. Encoded protein: CASSKETGYSNQPQHF.

This sequence joins TRBV10-1 and TRBJ2-1; D unclear. The V end lost 4 bases, the J end lost 3 bases, and 10 bases lay between the germline ends. The germline V gene encodes CDR1 WNHNN and CDR2 SYGVQD (reference sequence). This CDR3 region has 14 residues. The CDR3 protein is CASSAVASYNEQFF. CDR3 nucleotides: TGCGCCAGCAGTGCTGTGGCCAGCTACAATGAGCAGTTCTTC.

The chain links TRBV7-8 to TRBJ2-7, with D hard to call. The V gene lost 0 bases and the J gene lost 2 bases, with 14 bases spanning the gap. The V gene's germline CDR1 is SGHVS and CDR2 FQNEAQ. The CDR3 has 16 amino acids. Written as DNA, the CDR3 is TGTGCCAGCAGCTTAGCCGCGATCAGGATGACCTACGAGCAGTACTTC. This translates into CASSLAAIRMTYEQYF. Supplemented by reference TRBV7-8 and TRBJ2-7, the full variable domain reads GAGVSQSPRYKVAKRGQDVALRCDPISGHVSLFWYQQALGQGPEFLTYFQNEAQLDKSGLPSDRFFAERPEGSVSTLKIQRTQQEDSAVYLCASSLAAIRMTYEQYFGPGTRLTVT.

Of note for this clone: At one end the junction does not follow the germline gene, possibly because of a read error. The gene calls are TRBV2 and TRBJ1-1; perhaps TRBD1 as D (5 bases). In germline, CDR1 is SNHLY, CDR2 FYNNEI. The CDR3 is made up of 14 amino acids. The CDR3 sequence: CASREETVNTEAFF. CDR3 sequence (DNA): TGTGCCAGCAGAGAAGAGACAGTGAACACTGAAGCTTTCTTT.

The sample holds one count of this clone. This sequence joins TRBV6-1 and TRBJ2-7; TRBD1 matches at 7 bases. The V gene end was trimmed by 1 base and the J gene end by 3 bases; junction bases not matched to a gene: 6. Germline V CDR1 and CDR2: MNHNS, SASEGT. This CDR3 is 15 amino acids long. CDR3 sequence reads: CASSEESGGFYEQYF. CDR3 DNA: TGTGCCAGCAGTGAAGAGTCAGGGGGATTCTACGAGCAGTACTTC.